This TCR beta chain stems from a study of CD8+CD57+ T cells in acquired aplastic anemia. Overall study: 3.2 ug was the average amount of DNA from sorted CD4+ and CD8+ cells. Healthy donors averaged roughly 11 million reads for CD4+ cells. Findings and limits, study-wide: Statistical testing detected no significant gap in CD8+ Simpson's diversity between patients and controls. The study identified about 30 CD8+ CDR3 sequences shared by patients and controls.

The template used for profiling TCR beta VDJ and CDR3 was genomic DNA. One entry per CDR3 protein results from TCRdb running MiXCR on the reads. The data show 50,000 to 70,000 distinct CDR3 sequences, about 50% seen once. This clonotype was seen ten or more times. The antigen remains undetermined. Material for sequencing was sorted CD4+, CD8+, or CD8+CD57+ T cells (not recorded which) from PBMCs. This receptor was identified in a human donor in good health, serving as a control.

The CDR3 nucleotides are TGTGCCAGCAGCTTAGACGGCAGGGAATACAATGAGCAGTTCTTC. Protein sequence: CASSLDGREYNEQFF. V and J are TRBV11-2 and TRBJ2-1, with a weak D call TRBD1 (5 bases). CDR1 and CDR2 from the germline V gene are SGHAT and FQNNGV. The length of the CDR3 is 15 residues. V dropped 0 bases and J dropped 4 bases, with 10 bases sitting between them. The full variable domain, in which reference TRBV11-2 and TRBJ2-1 provide the parts outside the CDR3, is EAGVAQSPRYKIIEKRQSVAFWCNPISGHATLYWYQQILGQGPKLLIQFQNNGVVDDSQLPKDRFSAERLKGVDSTLKIQPAKLEDSAVYLCASSLDGREYNEQFFGPGTRLTVL.